These T cell receptor beta chains were read from a single sample in a study of blood T cell repertoires in COVID-19. The assay was immunoSEQ multiplex PCR, and TCRdb's table has in-frame clones only and misses some. This table has just over 300,000 clones, about nine tenths appearing once. Sample: PBMCs or T cells enriched from blood (not recorded which). These receptors originate from a woman between 18 and 30 years old who had recovered from COVID-19. Each CDR3 is given with its conserved first and last residue. Fields, in order: D gene, J gene, clone size, V gene, CDR3 protein, CDR3 DNA. D genes are given only for firm matches. Part of the rows lack a size; the others show once, few, many or a class for expanded clones.

d_call: .; j_call: TRBJ2-4; clone_size: .; v_call: TRBV2; cdr3_aa: CASSEMGITSIQYF; cdr3_nt: TGTGCCAGCAGTGAGATGGGCATCACGAGCATTCAGTACTTC
d_call: TRBD2; j_call: TRBJ2-2; clone_size: .; v_call: TRBV27; cdr3_aa: CASSLRTSGSGELFF; cdr3_nt: TGTGCCAGCAGTTTACGCACTAGCGGGAGCGGGGAGCTGTTTTTT
d_call: TRBD1; j_call: TRBJ1-6; clone_size: .; v_call: TRBV5-6; cdr3_aa: CASSLQSGGSPLHF; cdr3_nt: TGTGCCAGCAGCTTGCAGTCAGGGGGTTCACCCCTCCACTTT
d_call: TRBD2; j_call: TRBJ2-3; clone_size: .; v_call: TRBV19; cdr3_aa: CASSPSGASGRAEAQYF; cdr3_nt: TGTGCCAGTAGTCCGAGCGGGGCTAGCGGGAGGGCTGAGGCGCAGTATTTT
d_call: TRBD1; j_call: TRBJ1-1; clone_size: .; v_call: TRBV27; cdr3_aa: CASSLLPGGRTEAFF; cdr3_nt: TGTGCCAGCAGTTTATTACCAGGGGGCAGAACTGAAGCTTTCTTT
d_call: .; j_call: TRBJ1-6; clone_size: .; v_call: TRBV4-1; cdr3_aa: CASSRATGTRNSPLHF; cdr3_nt: TGCGCCAGCAGCCGAGCGACCGGGACAAGAAATTCACCCCTCCACTTT
d_call: .; j_call: TRBJ2-5; clone_size: .; v_call: TRBV28; cdr3_aa: CASSLSREETQYF; cdr3_nt: TGTGCCAGCAGTTTATCCAGGGAAGAGACCCAGTACTTC
d_call: .; j_call: TRBJ2-2; clone_size: .; v_call: TRBV4-2; cdr3_aa: CASSQDRGTGELFF; cdr3_nt: TGTGCCAGCAGCCAAGATAGAGGCACCGGGGAGCTGTTTTTT
d_call: TRBD2; j_call: TRBJ2-3; clone_size: .; v_call: TRBV7-3; cdr3_aa: CASSAGLATDTQYF; cdr3_nt: TGTGCCAGCAGCGCCGGACTAGCTACAGATACGCAGTATTTT
d_call: TRBD1; j_call: TRBJ1-2; clone_size: .; v_call: TRBV9; cdr3_aa: CASSPRTGGAGYGYTF; cdr3_nt: TGTGCCAGCAGCCCCCGGACAGGGGGCGCGGGGTATGGCTACACCTTC
d_call: .; j_call: TRBJ2-3; clone_size: .; v_call: TRBV21-1; cdr3_aa: CASSLRDRGSDTQYF; cdr3_nt: TGTGCCAGCAGTTTACGGGACAGGGGATCAGATACGCAGTATTTT
d_call: TRBD1; j_call: TRBJ1-2; clone_size: .; v_call: TRBV7-2; cdr3_aa: CASSLAGTGPLSFYGYTF; cdr3_nt: TGTGCCAGCAGCTTAGCGGGGACAGGGCCACTGAGCTTCTATGGCTACACCTTC
d_call: .; j_call: TRBJ2-3; clone_size: few; v_call: TRBV11-3; cdr3_aa: CASSLGQSTDTQYF; cdr3_nt: TGTGCCAGCAGCTTAGGACAGAGCACAGATACGCAGTATTTT
d_call: .; j_call: TRBJ1-1; clone_size: .; v_call: TRBV19; cdr3_aa: CASSTTGNTEAFF; cdr3_nt: TGTGCCAGTAGTACCACAGGGAACACTGAAGCTTTCTTT
d_call: .; j_call: TRBJ1-4; clone_size: .; v_call: TRBV2; cdr3_aa: CASSQGGGNEKLFF; cdr3_nt: TGTGCCAGCAGTCAAGGTGGGGGCAATGAAAAACTGTTTTTT
d_call: .; j_call: TRBJ1-1; clone_size: .; v_call: TRBV6-5; cdr3_aa: CASSKLRVSDTEAFF; cdr3_nt: TGTGCCAGCAGTAAACTCAGGGTGAGCGACACTGAAGCTTTCTTT
d_call: .; j_call: TRBJ2-3; clone_size: .; v_call: TRBV25-1; cdr3_aa: CASSAFSDSDTQYF; cdr3_nt: TGTGCCAGCAGTGCCTTCTCGGACTCCGATACGCAGTATTTT
d_call: .; j_call: TRBJ1-2; clone_size: .; v_call: TRBV5-1; cdr3_aa: CASSLDASGYTF; cdr3_nt: TGCGCCAGCAGCTTGGACGCGTCGGGCTACACCTTC
d_call: .; j_call: TRBJ2-3; clone_size: .; v_call: TRBV7-8; cdr3_aa: CASSGRDPRGTDTQYF; cdr3_nt: TGTGCCAGCAGCGGCCGAGATCCCCGGGGCACAGATACGCAGTATTTT
d_call: TRBD1; j_call: TRBJ1-1; clone_size: many; v_call: TRBV4-1; cdr3_aa: CASSQTQGATEAFF; cdr3_nt: TGCGCCAGCAGCCAAACACAGGGGGCCACTGAAGCTTTCTTT
d_call: .; j_call: TRBJ2-1; clone_size: .; v_call: TRBV6-4; cdr3_aa: CASRLDSTTGNEQFF; cdr3_nt: TGTGCCAGCCGGTTGGACAGCACAACGGGGAATGAGCAGTTCTTC
d_call: .; j_call: TRBJ1-3; clone_size: .; v_call: TRBV7-8; cdr3_aa: CASSFNRNTIYF; cdr3_nt: TGTGCCAGCAGCTTTAATAGAAACACCATATATTTT
d_call: .; j_call: TRBJ2-3; clone_size: .; v_call: TRBV7-6; cdr3_aa: CASSLDSSTDTQYF; cdr3_nt: TGTGCCAGCAGCTTAGACTCTAGCACAGATACGCAGTATTTT
d_call: .; j_call: TRBJ2-2; clone_size: .; v_call: TRBV9; cdr3_aa: CASSVVQAGELFF; cdr3_nt: TGTGCCAGCAGCGTAGTGCAGGCCGGGGAGCTGTTTTTT